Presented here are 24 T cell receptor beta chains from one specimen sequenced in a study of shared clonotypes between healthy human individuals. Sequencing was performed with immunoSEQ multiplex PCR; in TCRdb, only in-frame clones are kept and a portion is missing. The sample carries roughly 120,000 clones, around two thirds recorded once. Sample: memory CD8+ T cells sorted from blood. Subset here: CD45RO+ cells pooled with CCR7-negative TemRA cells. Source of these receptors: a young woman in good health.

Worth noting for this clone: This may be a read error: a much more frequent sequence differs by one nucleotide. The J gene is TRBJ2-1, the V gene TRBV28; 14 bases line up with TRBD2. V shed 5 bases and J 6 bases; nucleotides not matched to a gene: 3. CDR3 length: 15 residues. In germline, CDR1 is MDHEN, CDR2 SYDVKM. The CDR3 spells CASSAGTSGSNEQFF. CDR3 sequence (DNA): TGTGCCAGCAGTGCCGGGACTAGCGGGAGCAATGAGCAGTTCTTC.

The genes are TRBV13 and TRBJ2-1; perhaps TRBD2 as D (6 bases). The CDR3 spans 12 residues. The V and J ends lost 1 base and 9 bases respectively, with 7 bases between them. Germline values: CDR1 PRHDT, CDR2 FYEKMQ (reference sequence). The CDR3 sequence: CASSLVSGEQFF. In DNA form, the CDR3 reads TGTGCCAGCAGCTTAGTTAGCGGTGAGCAGTTCTTC.

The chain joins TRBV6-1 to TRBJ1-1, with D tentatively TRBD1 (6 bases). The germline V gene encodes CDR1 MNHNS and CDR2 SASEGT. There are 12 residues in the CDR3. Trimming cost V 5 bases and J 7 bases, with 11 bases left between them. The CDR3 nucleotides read TGTGCCAGCAGTCAGGGGATGGGTGAAGCTTTCTTT. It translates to CASSQGMGEAFF.

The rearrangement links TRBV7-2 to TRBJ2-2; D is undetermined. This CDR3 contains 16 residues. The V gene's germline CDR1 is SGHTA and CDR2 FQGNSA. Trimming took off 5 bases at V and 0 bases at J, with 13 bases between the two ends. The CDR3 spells CASSHNELTNTGELFF. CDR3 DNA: TGTGCCAGCAGCCACAACGAGCTGACGAACACCGGGGAGCTGTTTTTT.

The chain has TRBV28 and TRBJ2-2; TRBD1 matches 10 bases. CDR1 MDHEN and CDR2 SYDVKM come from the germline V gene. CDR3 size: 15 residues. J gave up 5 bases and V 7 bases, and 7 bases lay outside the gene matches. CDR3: CASKAGTGETGELFF. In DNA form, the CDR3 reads TGTGCCAGCAAAGCCGGGACAGGGGAGACCGGGGAGCTGTTTTTT.

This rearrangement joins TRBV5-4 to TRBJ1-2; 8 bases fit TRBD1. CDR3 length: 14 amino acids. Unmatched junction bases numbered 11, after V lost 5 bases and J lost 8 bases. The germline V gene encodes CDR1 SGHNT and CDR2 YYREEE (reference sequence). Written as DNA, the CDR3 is TGTGCCAGCAGGCCAGATACAGGGGGAGTAGGCTACACCTTC. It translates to CASRPDTGGVGYTF. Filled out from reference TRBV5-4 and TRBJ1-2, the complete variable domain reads ETGVTQSPTHLIKTRGQQVTLRCSSQSGHNTVSWYQQALGQGPQFIFQYYREEENGRGNFPPRFSGLQFPNYSSELNVNALELDDSALYLCASRPDTGGVGYTFGSGTRLTVV.

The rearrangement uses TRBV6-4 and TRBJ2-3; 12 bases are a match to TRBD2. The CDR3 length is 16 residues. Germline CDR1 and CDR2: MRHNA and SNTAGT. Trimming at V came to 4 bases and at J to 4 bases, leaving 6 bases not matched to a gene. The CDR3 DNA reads TGTGCCAGCAGTGGGACTAGCGGGAAAGGGGCAGATACGCAGTATTTT. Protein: CASSGTSGKGADTQYF.

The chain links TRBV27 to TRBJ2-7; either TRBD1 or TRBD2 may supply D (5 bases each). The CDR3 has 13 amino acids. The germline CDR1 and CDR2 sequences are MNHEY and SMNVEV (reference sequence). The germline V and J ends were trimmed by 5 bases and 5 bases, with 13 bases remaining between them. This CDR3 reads CASSLTRGDEQYF. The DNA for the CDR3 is TGTGCCAGCAGTCTGACACGGGGCGACGAGCAGTACTTC.

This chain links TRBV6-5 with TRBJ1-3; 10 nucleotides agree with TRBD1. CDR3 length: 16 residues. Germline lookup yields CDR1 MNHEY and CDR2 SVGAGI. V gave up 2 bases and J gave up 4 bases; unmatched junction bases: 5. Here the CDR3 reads CASSYQGQGSGNTIYF. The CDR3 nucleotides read TGTGCCAGCAGTTACCAGGGACAGGGGAGCGGAAACACCATATATTTT.

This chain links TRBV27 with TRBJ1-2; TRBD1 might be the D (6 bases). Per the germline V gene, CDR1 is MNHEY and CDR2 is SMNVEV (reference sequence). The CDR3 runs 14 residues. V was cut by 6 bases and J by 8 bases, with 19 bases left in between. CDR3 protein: CASSSLSGGRGYTF. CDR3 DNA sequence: TGTGCCAGCAGCTCTTTGTCCGGGGGGCGCGGCTACACCTTC.

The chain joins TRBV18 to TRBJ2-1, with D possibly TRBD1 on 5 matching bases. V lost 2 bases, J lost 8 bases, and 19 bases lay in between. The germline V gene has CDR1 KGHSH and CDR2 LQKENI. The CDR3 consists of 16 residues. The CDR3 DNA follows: TGTGCCAGCTCACCAGTGAACAATCCCAGGGCCCATGAGCAGTTCTTC. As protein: CASSPVNNPRAHEQFF. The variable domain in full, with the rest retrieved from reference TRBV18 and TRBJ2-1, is NAGVMQNPRHLVRRRGQEARLRCSPMKGHSHVYWYRQLPEEGLKFMVYLQKENIIDESGMPKERFSAEFPKEGPSILRIQQVVRGDSAAYFCASSPVNNPRAHEQFFGPGTRLTVL.

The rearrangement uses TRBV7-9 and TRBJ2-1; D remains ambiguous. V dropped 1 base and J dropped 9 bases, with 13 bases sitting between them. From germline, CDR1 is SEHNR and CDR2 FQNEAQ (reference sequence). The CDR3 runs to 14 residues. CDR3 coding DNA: TGTGCCAGCAGCTTAGTCCACAACTATGGTGAGCAGTTCTTC. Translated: CASSLVHNYGEQFF.

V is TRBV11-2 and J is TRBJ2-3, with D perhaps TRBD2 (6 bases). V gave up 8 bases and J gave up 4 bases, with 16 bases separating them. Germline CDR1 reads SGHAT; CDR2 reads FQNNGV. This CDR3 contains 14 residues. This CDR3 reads CASRRGAVADTQYF. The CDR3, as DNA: TGTGCCAGCCGCCGCGGGGCGGTTGCAGATACGCAGTATTTT.

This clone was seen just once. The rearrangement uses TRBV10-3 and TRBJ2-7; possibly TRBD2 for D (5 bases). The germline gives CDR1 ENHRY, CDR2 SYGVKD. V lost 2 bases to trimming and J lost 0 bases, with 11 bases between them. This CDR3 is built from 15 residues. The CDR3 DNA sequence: TGTGCCATCAGTGAGCGGAGGATCTCCTCCTACGAGCAGTACTTC. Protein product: CAISERRISSYEQYF.

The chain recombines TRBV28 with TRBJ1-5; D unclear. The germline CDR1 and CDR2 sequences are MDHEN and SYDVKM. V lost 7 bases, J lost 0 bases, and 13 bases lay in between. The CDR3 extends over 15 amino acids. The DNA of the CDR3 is TGTGCCAGCAACGAAGCGGTATATAGCAATCAGCCCCAGCATTTT. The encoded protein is CASNEAVYSNQPQHF. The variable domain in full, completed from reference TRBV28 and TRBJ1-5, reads DVKVTQSSRYLVKRTGEKVFLECVQDMDHENMFWYRQDPGLGLRLIYFSYDVKMKEKGDIPEGYSVSREKKERFSLILESASTNQTSMYLCASNEAVYSNQPQHFGDGTRLSIL.

In DNA, the CDR3 is TGCGCCAGCAGCCTAAGCGGAGCGGACAGCTCCTACGAGCAGTACTTC. This gives the protein CASSLSGADSSYEQYF. The chain recombines TRBV4-1 with TRBJ2-7, with a weak D call TRBD1 (6 bases). CDR3 length: 16 residues. Trimming took 4 bases from V and 0 from J, leaving 16 bases between them. Germline CDR1 reads MGHRA; CDR2 reads YSYEKL.

As DNA, the CDR3 is TGTGCCAGCAGCCCGGTCGTCCGGGGTTATACCGGGGAGCTGTTTTTT. Amino acid sequence: CASSPVVRGYTGELFF. V is TRBV7-2 and J is TRBJ2-2, with D tentatively TRBD2 (5 bases). This CDR3 is built from 16 residues. Germline assignment: CDR1 SGHTA and CDR2 FQGNSA. V was shortened by 5 bases and J by 5 bases, with 18 bases between the two germline ends. Filled out from reference TRBV7-2 and TRBJ2-2, the complete variable domain reads GAGVSQSPSNKVTEKGKDVELRCDPISGHTALYWYRQSLGQGLEFLIYFQGNSAPDKSGLPSDRFSAERTGGSVSTLTIQRTQQEDSAVYLCASSPVVRGYTGELFFGEGSRLTVL.

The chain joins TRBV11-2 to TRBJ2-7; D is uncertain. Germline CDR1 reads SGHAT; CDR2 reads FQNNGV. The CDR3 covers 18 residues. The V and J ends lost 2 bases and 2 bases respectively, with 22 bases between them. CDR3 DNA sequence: TGTGCCAGCAGCTTACCCCCCGGGCTAAGTGAGAGTACCTACGAGCAGTACTTC. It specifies CASSLPPGLSESTYEQYF.

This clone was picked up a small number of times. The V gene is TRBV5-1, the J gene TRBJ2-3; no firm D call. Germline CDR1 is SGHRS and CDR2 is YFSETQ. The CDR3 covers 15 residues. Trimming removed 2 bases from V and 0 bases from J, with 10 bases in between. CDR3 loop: CASSLERHSTDTQYF. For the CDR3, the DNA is TGCGCCAGCAGCTTAGAAAGGCATAGCACAGATACGCAGTATTTT.

The CDR3 region is CASSQDIRGTEAFF. CDR3 sequence (DNA): TGTGCCAGCAGCCAGGACATAAGAGGGACTGAAGCTTTCTTT. The chain couples TRBV11-2 to TRBJ1-1, with D possibly TRBD1 on 5 matching bases. This CDR3 has 14 amino acids. The V end was cut by 5 bases, the J end by 5 bases, with 15 bases between. Germline values: CDR1 SGHAT, CDR2 FQNNGV. The variable domain in full, with the rest retrieved from reference TRBV11-2 and TRBJ1-1, is EAGVAQSPRYKIIEKRQSVAFWCNPISGHATLYWYQQILGQGPKLLIQFQNNGVVDDSQLPKDRFSAERLKGVDSTLKIQPAKLEDSAVYLCASSQDIRGTEAFFGQGTRLTVV.

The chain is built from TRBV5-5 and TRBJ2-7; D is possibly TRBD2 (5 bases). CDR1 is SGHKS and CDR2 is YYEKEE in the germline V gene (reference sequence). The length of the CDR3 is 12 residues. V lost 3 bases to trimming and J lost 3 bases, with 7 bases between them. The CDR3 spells CASSSGFYEQYF. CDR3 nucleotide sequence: TGTGCCAGCAGCTCGGGGTTCTACGAGCAGTACTTC.

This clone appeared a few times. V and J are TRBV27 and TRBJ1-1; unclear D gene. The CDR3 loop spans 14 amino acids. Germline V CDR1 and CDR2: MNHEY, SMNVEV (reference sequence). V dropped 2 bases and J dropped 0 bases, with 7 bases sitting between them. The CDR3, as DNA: TGTGCCAGCAGTTTAACGGTGATGAACACTGAAGCTTTCTTT. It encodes CASSLTVMNTEAFF.

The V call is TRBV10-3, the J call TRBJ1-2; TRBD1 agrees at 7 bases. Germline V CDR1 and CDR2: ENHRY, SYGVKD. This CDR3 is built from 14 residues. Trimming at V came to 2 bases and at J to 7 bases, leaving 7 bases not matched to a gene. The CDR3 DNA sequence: TGTGCCATCAGTGAGCCCGATAGACAGGGTGGCTACACCTTC. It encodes CAISEPDRQGGYTF.

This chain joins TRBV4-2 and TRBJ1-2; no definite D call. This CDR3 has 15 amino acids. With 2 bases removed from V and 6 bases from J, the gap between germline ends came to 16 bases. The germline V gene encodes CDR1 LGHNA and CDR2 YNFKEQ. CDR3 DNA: TGTGCCAGCAGCCAATTAACCTCAGAGGAGGATGGCTACACCTTC. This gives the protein CASSQLTSEEDGYTF.